This paragraph reports one T cell receptor (beta chain). The treatment is: around 19 received Ad26.COV2.S at low or high dose, single or two shots; roughly five received placebo; per-sample allocation not given. Sampling was performed 63 days after the first vaccine or placebo injection. The record originates from a study of Ad26.COV2.S vaccination and SARS-CoV-2 variants. Study-level information: Recipients of Ad26.COV2.S got it intramuscularly, once or twice 56 days apart.

The protocol was immunoSEQ multiplex PCR, while the TCRdb copy is restricted to in-frame clones and leaves out a portion. The table records hundreds of thousands of clones, about four fifths of them present only once. The CDR3 totals 12 residues. The V gene lost 1 base and the J gene lost 2 bases, with 2 bases spanning the gap. The V gene's germline CDR1 is KGHSH and CDR2 LQKENI. This material consisted of peripheral blood, taken in a trial of Ad26.COV2.S vaccine versus placebo. The origin of this receptor is a person aged 18 to 59 who received the Ad26.COV2.S COVID-19 vaccine or a placebo. This chain uses TRBV18 with TRBJ2-5; D uncertain. The CDR3 sequence is CASSPRQETQYF. CDR3 coding DNA: TGTGCCAGCTCACCACGGCAAGAGACCCAGTACTTC. Supplemented by reference TRBV18 and TRBJ2-5, the full variable domain reads NAGVMQNPRHLVRRRGQEARLRCSPMKGHSHVYWYRQLPEEGLKFMVYLQKENIIDESGMPKERFSAEFPKEGPSILRIQQVVRGDSAAYFCASSPRQETQYFGPGTRLLVL.